Presented here are 25 T cell receptor beta chains from one specimen sequenced in a study of CD4+ T cells in melanoma. Assay: immunoSEQ multiplex PCR; the TCRdb copy retains only in-frame clones and omits some. The repertoire has roughly 120,000 clones, over 80% of them found once; the top ten carry around 3.3%. Sequencing was done on a sample of peripheral blood. Every receptor here comes from a human donor with melanoma.

This clone was observed many times. This chain uses TRBV15 with TRBJ2-2, with 8 bases that match TRBD1. The CDR3 consists of 15 residues. V shed 1 base, J shed 7 bases, and the junction held 5 bases outside the gene matches. Germline CDR1 is LNHNV and CDR2 is YYDKDF (reference sequence). The CDR3 reads CATSRGGTGSGELFF. CDR3 bases: TGTGCCACCAGCAGAGGCGGGACAGGTAGCGGGGAGCTGTTTTTT.

The chain joins TRBV5-5 to TRBJ1-4; 7 nucleotides line up with TRBD1. The J segment lost 8 bases and the V segment lost 1 base, leaving 11 bases of the junction unmatched. The CDR3 runs 16 residues. In germline, CDR1 is SGHKS, CDR2 YYEKEE (reference sequence). CDR3 amino acids: CASSLKPTGVDEKLFF. The CDR3 bases are TGTGCCAGCAGCTTGAAGCCCACAGGGGTCGACGAAAAACTGTTTTTT.

The chain couples TRBV7-9 to TRBJ1-2; D is uncertain. CDR3 length equals 14 residues. CDR1 SEHNR and CDR2 FQNEAQ come from the germline V gene (reference sequence). V lost 4 bases and J lost 3, with 12 bases in between. The CDR3 here is CASSSAIGYYGYTF. CDR3 coding DNA: TGTGCCAGCAGCTCCGCTATAGGTTACTATGGCTACACCTTC. Full variable domain (missing parts from reference TRBV7-9 and TRBJ1-2): DTGVSQNPRHKITKRGQNVTFRCDPISEHNRLYWYRQTLGQGPEFLTYFQNEAQLEKSRLLSDRFSAERPKGSFSTLEIQRTEQGDSAMYLCASSSAIGYYGYTFGSGTRLTVV.

This rearrangement joins TRBV7-2 to TRBJ2-1, with D perhaps matching TRBD2 (5 bases). With 1 base removed from V and 6 bases from J, the gap between germline ends came to 13 bases. The CDR3 covers 15 residues. CDR1 and CDR2 (germline): SGHTA, FQGNSA. The CDR3 sequence is CASSLGRYSFNEQFF. CDR3 nucleotides: TGTGCCAGCAGCTTAGGGAGGTACAGCTTCAATGAGCAGTTCTTC.

This chain joins TRBV7-2 and TRBJ2-2; 11 positions match TRBD1. The CDR3 totals 17 residues. Looked up from germline, CDR1 is SGHTA and CDR2 is FQGNSA. V trimming: 5 bases; J trimming: 4 bases; junction bases outside the gene matches: 9. CDR3 loop: CASSPPGTGGTTGELFF. CDR3 nucleotides: TGTGCCAGCAGCCCTCCCGGGACAGGGGGAACCACCGGGGAGCTGTTTTTT.

Here the CDR3 DNA reads TGTGCCAGCAGCTTAAGGGACAGTCAATTTATAGCTAACTATGGCTACACCTTC. Its protein product is CASSLRDSQFIANYGYTF. The chain is built from TRBV7-8 and TRBJ1-2; 7 bases line up with TRBD1. Germline loops: CDR1 SGHVS, CDR2 FQNEAQ. The CDR3 totals 18 residues. V was clipped by 2 bases and J by 0 bases; unmatched bases: 12.

The V and J genes are TRBV9 and TRBJ2-5; D assignment may be TRBD1 or TRBD2 (5 bases each). In germline, CDR1 is SGDLS, CDR2 YYNGEE. CDR3 length equals 15 residues. V gave up 0 bases and J gave up 5 bases, with 14 bases separating them. In DNA form, the CDR3 reads TGTGCCAGCAGCGTAGAGGGAGTCCCAGGGGAGACCCAGTACTTC. Protein sequence: CASSVEGVPGETQYF.

The chain links TRBV7-2 to TRBJ1-5; D is undetermined. V lost 1 base to trimming and J lost 0 bases, with 7 bases between them. This CDR3 has 15 residues. Germline CDR1 SGHTA, CDR2 FQGNSA. CDR3: CASSLVVNSNQPQHF. CDR3 coding DNA: TGTGCCAGCAGCTTAGTAGTAAATAGCAATCAGCCCCAGCATTTT.

This chain links TRBV10-2 with TRBJ2-3; no firm D call. Trimming shortened V by 5 bases and J by 0 bases, and 6 bases separated the two germline ends. The CDR3 has 13 amino acids. The germline V gene encodes CDR1 WSHSY and CDR2 SAAADI. CDR3 sequence: CASSMTSTDTQYF. In DNA, the CDR3 is TGCGCCAGCAGTATGACTAGCACAGATACGCAGTATTTT.

The chain combines TRBV7-2 with TRBJ2-3, with D maybe TRBD2 (6 bases). V was shortened by 2 bases and J by 7 bases, with 16 bases between the two germline ends. CDR1 and CDR2 from the germline V gene are SGHTA and FQGNSA. The CDR3 sequence is 15 residues long. CDR3 sequence reads: CASSLRRAGEHTQYF. The CDR3 DNA sequence: TGTGCCAGCAGCTTAAGGAGAGCGGGCGAACATACGCAGTATTTT.

V is TRBV6-5 and J is TRBJ1-5, with D perhaps matching TRBD1 (6 bases). The CDR3 sequence is 15 residues long. V was clipped by 10 bases and J by 1 base, with 17 bases between them. Germline V lookup: CDR1 MNHEY, CDR2 SVGAGI. CDR3 DNA sequence: TGTGCCACCGGTACAGGGTTCGAGAGCAATCAGCCCCAGCATTTT. Protein sequence: CATGTGFESNQPQHF.

Of note for this clone: The junction departs from germline at one end; a sequencing error may be responsible. The sample has other DNA sequences that encode this CDR3 too. The J gene is TRBJ2-6, the V gene TRBV28, with D uncertain. Germline V gene data show CDR1 as MDHEN and CDR2 as SYDVKM. This CDR3 spans 15 amino acids. The CDR3 here is CASSLFTSGANVLTF. CDR3 DNA sequence: TGTGCCAGCAGTTTATTCACGTCTGGTGCCAACGTCCTGACTTTC.

The V and J genes are TRBV19 and TRBJ1-1; D is unclear. CDR3 length: 15 residues. V was clipped by 3 bases and J by 1 base, with 12 bases between them. Germline CDR1 is LNHDA and CDR2 is SQIVND (reference sequence). CDR3 loop: CASSMSGNRNTEAFF. Here the CDR3 DNA reads TGTGCCAGTAGTATGTCGGGTAATAGGAACACTGAAGCTTTCTTT.

This clone occurred a few times. The chain uses TRBV5-5 and TRBJ1-1; D remains unclear. The CDR3 consists of 14 residues. V was pared by 4 bases and J by 0 bases, with 10 bases between. Germline CDR1 is SGHKS and CDR2 is YYEKEE (reference sequence). The CDR3 DNA reads TGTGCCAGCAGCCTACAAAGAATGAACACTGAAGCTTTCTTT. Amino acids: CASSLQRMNTEAFF.

The rearrangement uses TRBV5-6 and TRBJ2-4, with a possible D match to TRBD1 (5 bases). CDR1 is SGHDT, CDR2 YYEEEE, per germline. V dropped 0 bases and J dropped 2 bases, with 12 bases sitting between them. This CDR3 is built from 16 residues. This CDR3 is CASSLVGALSKNIQYF. DNA of the CDR3: TGTGCCAGCAGCTTGGTAGGGGCTTTATCCAAAAACATTCAGTACTTC.

This clone has a single count. This chain links TRBV19 with TRBJ2-4; D unclear. With 6 bases removed from V and 2 bases from J, the gap between germline ends came to 17 bases. CDR3 size: 16 residues. Germline V gene lookup returns CDR1 LNHDA and CDR2 SQIVND (reference sequence). CDR3 nucleotides: TGTGCCAGTAGCCGCCCTGGGCGAGGATCCAAAAACATTCAGTACTTC. Translated: CASSRPGRGSKNIQYF.

The V and J genes are TRBV4-3 and TRBJ2-7; D is uncertain. This CDR3 spans 16 amino acids. Per germline, CDR1 LGHNA and CDR2 YSLEER. Trimming removed 0 bases at V and 0 bases at J, with 12 bases between. CDR3 in DNA: TGCGCCAGCAGCCAAGACGTGGCACCTACCTCCTACGAGCAGTACTTC. Translated, it gives CASSQDVAPTSYEQYF.

This clone was observed a single time. The rearrangement uses TRBV4-3 and TRBJ2-3; D perhaps matches TRBD1 (5 bases). The CDR3 totals 15 residues. V lost 0 bases to trimming and J lost 5 bases, with 12 bases between them. Germline lookup yields CDR1 LGHNA and CDR2 YSLEER. The CDR3 reads CASSQDAQGLDTQYF. The DNA of the CDR3 is TGCGCCAGCAGCCAAGACGCGCAGGGTCTAGATACGCAGTATTTT.

The chain recombines TRBV18 with TRBJ1-1; D remains ambiguous. The ends were cut back, 5 bases at V and 0 bases at J, with 13 bases in the middle. The CDR3 sequence is 15 residues long. CDR1 is KGHSH and CDR2 is LQKENI in the germline V gene. The CDR3 loop is CASSGNIPMNTEAFF. DNA of the CDR3: TGTGCCAGCTCAGGAAACATTCCGATGAACACTGAAGCTTTCTTT.

The chain links TRBV10-3 to TRBJ2-1; 7 nucleotides align to TRBD1. CDR1 and CDR2 from the germline V gene are ENHRY and SYGVKD. Trimming removed 4 bases from V and 8 bases from J; junction bases left unmatched: 11. This CDR3 region has 15 residues. CDR3 sequence reads: CAISGPDREAYEQFF. The CDR3 DNA reads TGTGCCATCAGTGGCCCAGACAGGGAAGCGTATGAGCAGTTCTTC.

The chain employs TRBV7-2 and TRBJ2-3, with D unresolved. The V gene's germline CDR1 is SGHTA and CDR2 FQGNSA. The V end lost 1 base, the J end lost 5 bases, and 7 bases lay between the germline ends. The CDR3 spans 13 residues. CDR3 nucleotide sequence: TGTGCCAGCAGCTTAGGGGTAGGAGATACGCAGTATTTT. This translates into CASSLGVGDTQYF.

The count of this clone is one. The chain carries TRBV2 and TRBJ2-7, with 16 bases fitting TRBD2. This CDR3 is built from 17 residues. J was trimmed by 5 bases and V by 6 bases; bases with no gene match: 10. Looked up from germline, CDR1 is SNHLY and CDR2 is FYNNEI. The CDR3 DNA follows: TGTGCCAGCAGCTCCTTGGGGACTAGCGGGGGGGACCACGAGCAGTACTTC. Translation gives CASSSLGTSGGDHEQYF.

V gene TRBV6-6 combines with J gene TRBJ1-1; no definite D call. Trimming removed 6 bases from V and 1 base from J, with 15 bases in between. The CDR3 extends over 15 amino acids. Germline V lookup: CDR1 MNHNY, CDR2 SVGAGI (reference sequence). The CDR3 sequence is CASSTPGRGNTEAFF. In DNA, the CDR3 is TGTGCCAGCAGCACACCCGGACGGGGGAACACTGAAGCTTTCTTT.

V is TRBV7-8 and J is TRBJ2-2; possibly TRBD1 for D (6 bases). Trimming removed 5 bases from V and 3 bases from J, with 22 bases in between. The CDR3 runs to 18 residues. Germline loops: CDR1 SGHVS, CDR2 FQNEAQ. The CDR3 sequence is CASSPRFRQVGDTGELFF. DNA of the CDR3: TGTGCCAGCAGCCCCAGGTTCCGACAGGTTGGGGACACCGGGGAGCTGTTTTTT.

The chain joins TRBV5-1 to TRBJ2-3; TRBD2 might be the D (6 bases). Germline CDR1 and CDR2: SGHRS and YFSETQ. The germline V and J ends were trimmed by 3 bases and 2 bases, with 16 bases remaining between them. This CDR3 spans 16 amino acids. The CDR3 spells CASSSLVAEATDTQYF. The CDR3 DNA is TGCGCCAGCAGCTCGCTCGTAGCGGAAGCCACAGATACGCAGTATTTT.